This T cell receptor (beta chain) was obtained from a study of control samples from healthy donors and cancer patients. This CDR3 comprises 13 residues. Between the trimmed V and J ends, which lost 5 bases and 2 bases, there was a span of 6 bases. The germline V gene encodes CDR1 KGHDR and CDR2 SFDVKD. TCRdb's copy holds only in-frame clones and misses some; the assay was immunoSEQ multiplex PCR. This sample has under 150,000 clones, with 85% to 90% found just once. Specimen: blood. The sequence was obtained from a woman aged 70 to 79 in good health. The gene calls are TRBV24-1 and TRBJ2-1; no clear D. This chain's CDR3 is CATSGGAYNEQFF. In nucleotides, the CDR3 is TGTGCCACCAGTGGCGGAGCCTACAATGAGCAGTTCTTC.